Reported below is one T cell receptor beta chain. This specimen comes from a study of cytomegalovirus exposure and HLA in healthy donors. The germline CDR1 and CDR2 sequences are MGHRA and YSYEKL. V gave up 2 bases and J gave up 4 bases; unmatched junction bases: 5. The CDR3 is made up of 14 amino acids. PCR employed 60 Vbeta and 13 Jbeta primers. The assay was immunoSEQ multiplex PCR, and TCRdb's table has in-frame clones only and misses some. The sample records 150,000 to 180,000 clones, 70% to 80% being singletons. Sequencing input: PBMCs. V is TRBV4-1 and J is TRBJ2-7, with 7 bases matching TRBD2. The sequence came from a man aged 25 to 45 in good health and CMV-seropositive. The DNA for the CDR3 is TGCGCCAGCAGCCAACTAGCGGAAGATTACGAGCAGTACTTC. Amino acid sequence: CASSQLAEDYEQYF.